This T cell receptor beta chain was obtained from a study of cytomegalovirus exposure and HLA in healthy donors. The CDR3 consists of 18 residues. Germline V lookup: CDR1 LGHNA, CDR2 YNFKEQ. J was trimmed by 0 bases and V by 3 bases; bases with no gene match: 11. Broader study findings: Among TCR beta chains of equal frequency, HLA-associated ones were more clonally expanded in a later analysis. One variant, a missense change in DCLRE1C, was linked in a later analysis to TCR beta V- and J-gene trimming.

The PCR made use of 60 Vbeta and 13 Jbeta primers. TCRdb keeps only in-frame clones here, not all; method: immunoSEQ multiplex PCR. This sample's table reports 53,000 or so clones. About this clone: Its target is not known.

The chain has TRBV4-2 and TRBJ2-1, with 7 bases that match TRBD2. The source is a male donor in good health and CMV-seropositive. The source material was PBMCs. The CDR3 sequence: CASSQELGGESSYNEQFF. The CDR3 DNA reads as TGTGCCAGCAGCCAGGAACTTGGGGGGGAAAGCTCCTACAATGAGCAGTTCTTC.